Each of the 23 T cell receptor beta chains below was sequenced from the same sample in a study of vaccination and CD4 T cells after COVID-19. Once obtained from cultured CD4+ T cells, the DNA was sequenced using the Oncomine TCR Beta short-read assay. TCRdb re-analysed the PCR reads in MiXCR, keeping a single row per CDR3 protein. The table shows 10,000 to 15,000 distinct CDR3 sequences, with around 56% occurring only once. Regarding treatment: approximately 11-day PBMC culture with coronavirus spike peptide pools or control peptides (ViraFEST assay). These TCRs are of unknown antigen specificity. Sequenced material: CD4+ T cells from blood, cultured in vitro. The receptors were gathered from a human donor who had recovered from COVID-19.

The V and J genes are TRBV7-3 and TRBJ1-2; weak D call: TRBD1 (6 bases). Trimming took 0 bases from V and 8 from J, leaving 13 bases between them. The germline CDR1 and CDR2 sequences are SGHTA and FQGTGA. The CDR3 runs 14 residues. For the CDR3, the DNA is TGTGCCAGCAGCTTAACGGGGGCAGAGGGCGGCTACACCTTC. Its translation is CASSLTGAEGGYTF.

About this clonotype itself: Relative to the germline gene, one junction end is altered; a read error may explain this. The CDR3: CSARGGTGEAGELFF. In nucleotides, the CDR3 is TGCAGTGCGAGAGGGGGGACAGGGGAGGCCGGGGAGCTGTTTTTT. The rearrangement joins TRBV20-1 to TRBJ2-2, with TRBD1 identical over 10 bases. The CDR3 runs to 15 residues. The germline V gene has CDR1 DFQATT and CDR2 SNEGSKA (reference sequence).

The DNA of the CDR3 is TGCAGTCTGACAGGGGCCGCAATGGTCGGTAATTCACCCCTCCACTTT. Translated: CSLTGAAMVGNSPLHF. The chain joins TRBV20-1 to TRBJ1-6; TRBD1 matches at 8 bases. V was clipped by 8 bases and J by 6 bases; unmatched bases: 15. This CDR3 contains 16 residues. CDR1 DFQATT and CDR2 SNEGSKA come from the germline V gene (reference sequence).

The chain joins TRBV28 to TRBJ2-7; 7 bases match TRBD1. The CDR3 sequence is 15 residues long. V shed 2 bases, J shed 0 bases, and the junction held 4 bases outside the gene matches. Per germline, CDR1 MDHEN and CDR2 SYDVKM. CDR3 in amino acids: CASSLGTAYSYEQYF. The CDR3 DNA sequence: TGTGCCAGCAGTTTAGGGACAGCCTACTCCTACGAGCAGTACTTC. The full variable domain, in which reference TRBV28 and TRBJ2-7 provide the parts outside the CDR3, is DVKVTQSSRYLVKRTGEKVFLECVQDMDHENMFWYRQDPGLGLRLIYFSYDVKMKEKGDIPEGYSVSREKKERFSLILESASTNQTSMYLCASSLGTAYSYEQYFGPGTRLTVT.

The CDR3 coding sequence is TGTGCCACCAGTGAACAGGGGGCGTGGGAGACCCAGTACTTC. Translating it yields CATSEQGAWETQYF. The V call is TRBV24-1, the J call TRBJ2-5; TRBD1 aligns across 9 bases. Looked up from germline, CDR1 is KGHDR and CDR2 is SFDVKD. After removal of 4 bases from V and 5 bases from J, the junction contained 4 bases not matched to a gene. The length of the CDR3 is 14 residues.

This clonotype was detected a few times. The CDR3 here is CASSQTRGLGNQPQHF. CDR3 bases: TGTGCCAGCAGTCAGACCAGGGGGCTTGGCAATCAGCCCCAGCATTTT. The chain couples TRBV28 to TRBJ1-5, with TRBD1 matching over 8 bases. Germline V CDR1 and CDR2: MDHEN, SYDVKM. The CDR3 extends over 16 amino acids. V shed 5 bases and J 2 bases; nucleotides not matched to a gene: 8.

The chain's CDR3 is CATGQGAHQETQYF. In nucleotides, the CDR3 is TGTGCCACCGGACAGGGGGCCCACCAAGAGACCCAGTACTTC. The gene calls are TRBV24-1 and TRBJ2-5; 11 positions match TRBD1. Germline V gene data show CDR1 as KGHDR and CDR2 as SFDVKD. The CDR3 runs 14 residues. With V trimmed by 9 bases and J by 0 bases, 2 bases remained unmatched.

The chain couples TRBV20-1 to TRBJ1-1; no definite D call. There are 15 residues in the CDR3. Germline V gene sequence: CDR1 DFQATT, CDR2 SNEGSKA (reference sequence). The V end lost 0 bases, the J end lost 4 bases, and 15 bases lay between the germline ends. CDR3 amino acids: CSARDATPDGTEAFF. As DNA, the CDR3 is TGCAGTGCTAGAGATGCAACACCGGACGGCACTGAAGCTTTCTTT.

This clonotype has just a few counts. The gene calls are TRBV6-2 or TRBV6-3 and TRBJ2-1; D is unclear. There are 11 residues in the CDR3. Germline CDR1 MNHEY, CDR2 SVGEGT. V was shortened by 3 bases and J by 5 bases, with 2 bases between the two germline ends. CDR3: CASSYDNEQFF. The CDR3 nucleotides read TGTGCCAGCAGTTATGACAATGAGCAGTTCTTC.

The rearrangement uses TRBV28 and TRBJ2-1; 8 nucleotides align to TRBD2. CDR3 size: 16 residues. The trim removed 5 bases at V and 5 bases at J, leaving 11 bases unmatched. Per germline, CDR1 MDHEN and CDR2 SYDVKM. This chain's CDR3 is CASSIRWGLVHNEQFF. The DNA of the CDR3 is TGTGCCAGCAGTATCCGGTGGGGACTAGTCCACAATGAGCAGTTCTTC.

The chain has TRBV19 and TRBJ1-2, with D perhaps matching TRBD1 (5 bases). Germline CDR1 and CDR2: LNHDA and SQIVND (reference sequence). The CDR3 covers 13 residues. V shed 0 bases and J shed 7 bases, with 9 bases lying between them. CDR3 DNA sequence: TGTGCCAGTAGTATAGACAGGGTCGGTGGCTACACCTTC. This translates into CASSIDRVGGYTF.

V usage is TRBV20-1 and J usage is TRBJ1-5; the D is unclear. CDR3 length: 15 residues. Trimming cost V 5 bases and J 5 bases, with 19 bases left between them. CDR1 DFQATT and CDR2 SNEGSKA come from the germline V gene (reference sequence). For the CDR3, the DNA is TGCAGTGCTTCCCGCGGTCCGGAGTCTTATCAGCCCCAGCATTTT. Translated: CSASRGPESYQPQHF.

V usage is TRBV5-1 and J usage is TRBJ1-1, with TRBD1 matching over 8 bases. From germline, CDR1 is SGHRS and CDR2 YFSETQ. V lost 2 bases, J lost 4 bases, and 1 base stayed unmatched. The CDR3 totals 13 residues. The CDR3 region has the DNA TGCGCCAGCAGCTTCGACAGGGGCACTGAAGCTTTCTTT. Translated, it gives CASSFDRGTEAFF.

This clonotype showed up just a few times. J is TRBJ2-5 and V is TRBV27; D is unclear. CDR3 length: 14 amino acids. Germline lookup yields CDR1 MNHEY and CDR2 SMNVEV (reference sequence). The germline V and J ends were trimmed by 6 bases and 8 bases, with 19 bases remaining between them. In DNA, the CDR3 is TGTGCCAGCAGAGAATTAGGGCCCCCACGAACCCAGTACTTC. It specifies CASRELGPPRTQYF.

A few counts support this clonotype. The rearrangement links TRBV6-1 to TRBJ2-4; D uncertain. In germline, CDR1 is MNHNS, CDR2 SASEGT. The CDR3 spans 13 residues. V dropped 5 bases and J dropped 6 bases, with 11 bases sitting between them. For the CDR3, the DNA is TGTGCCAGCAGTAACGGTCCTGGAAACATTCAGTACTTC. It yields the protein CASSNGPGNIQYF.

The chain links TRBV5-3 to TRBJ2-3, with 11 bases lining up with TRBD1. TRBV5-3 qualifies as an ORF whose function is uncertain. V was pared by 2 bases and J by 4 bases, with 6 bases of the junction left unmatched. CDR3 size: 16 residues. This CDR3 is CARSFPRDRGADTQYF. CDR3 DNA sequence: TGTGCCAGAAGCTTCCCCCGGGACAGGGGGGCAGATACGCAGTATTTT.

The V call is TRBV25-1, the J call TRBJ1-1; D is uncertain. With 3 bases removed from V and 2 bases from J, the gap between germline ends came to 4 bases. The CDR3 sequence is 12 residues long. Germline V gene data show CDR1 as MGHDK and CDR2 as SYGVNS. Here the CDR3 reads CASSDPNTEAFF. The CDR3, as DNA: TGTGCCAGCAGTGATCCAAACACTGAAGCTTTCTTT.

The chain combines TRBV6-4 with TRBJ2-1, with 8 nucleotides matching TRBD2. Germline CDR1 and CDR2: MRHNA and SNTAGT. With V trimmed by 3 bases and J by 4 bases, 2 bases remained unmatched. The CDR3 contains 14 residues. The CDR3 protein is CASSEASGYNEQFF. CDR3 coding DNA: TGTGCCAGCAGTGAGGCTAGCGGGTACAATGAGCAGTTCTTC.

CDR3 nucleotides: TGTGCCAGCAGTTTTGGAGGGGGCTTGGGAGATACGCAGTATTTT. Its protein is CASSFGGGLGDTQYF. This chain joins TRBV28 and TRBJ2-3; D might be TRBD1 (7 bases). CDR1 and CDR2 from the germline V gene are MDHEN and SYDVKM. CDR3 length: 15 amino acids. V lost 3 bases, J lost 5 bases, and 15 bases lay in between.

The gene calls are TRBV7-9 and TRBJ2-7; 9 bases map to TRBD2. J was trimmed by 4 bases and V by 3 bases; bases with no gene match: 4. Germline V gives CDR1 SEHNR, CDR2 FQNEAQ (reference sequence). This CDR3 contains 14 residues. The CDR3 bases are TGTGCCAGCAGCTTTAGCGGGAGTAAGTACGAGCAGTACTTC. The encoded protein is CASSFSGSKYEQYF. Using reference TRBV7-9 and TRBJ2-7 for the parts outside the CDR3, the full variable domain is DTGVSQNPRHKITKRGQNVTFRCDPISEHNRLYWYRQTLGQGPEFLTYFQNEAQLEKSRLLSDRFSAERPKGSFSTLEIQRTEQGDSAMYLCASSFSGSKYEQYFGPGTRLTVT.

The chain carries TRBV24-1 and TRBJ2-1, with 15 bases identical to TRBD2. CDR1 is KGHDR, CDR2 SFDVKD, per germline. The CDR3 is 19 residues long. Trimming cost V 3 bases and J 3 bases; bases outside gene matches: 8. CDR3 nucleotides: TGTGCCACCAGTGATGTCGGACTAGCGGGAGGGGATTTCTACAATGAGCAGTTCTTC. Translation: CATSDVGLAGGDFYNEQFF.

This clonotype occurred once. This sequence joins TRBV19 and TRBJ2-1; D is undetermined. The germline CDR1 and CDR2 sequences are LNHDA and SQIVND (reference sequence). This CDR3 region has 14 residues. V was shortened by 3 bases and J by 3 bases, with 9 bases between the two germline ends. The CDR3 protein is CASSIGTYYNEQFF. The CDR3, as DNA: TGTGCCAGTAGTATCGGTACGTACTACAATGAGCAGTTCTTC. Together with reference TRBV19 and TRBJ2-1, the CDR3 gives the full variable domain: DGGITQSPKYLFRKEGQNVTLSCEQNLNHDAMYWYRQDPGQGLRLIYYSQIVNDFQKGDIAEGYSVSREKKESFPLTVTSAQKNPTAFYLCASSIGTYYNEQFFGPGTRLTVL.

The chain is built from TRBV24-1 and TRBJ1-5, with D unclear. The CDR3 covers 12 residues. The germline V and J ends were trimmed by 6 bases and 5 bases, with 7 bases remaining between them. CDR1 and CDR2 from the germline V gene are KGHDR and SFDVKD. The CDR3 reads CATSLVDQPQHF. CDR3 bases: TGTGCCACCAGTCTCGTTGATCAGCCCCAGCATTTT.